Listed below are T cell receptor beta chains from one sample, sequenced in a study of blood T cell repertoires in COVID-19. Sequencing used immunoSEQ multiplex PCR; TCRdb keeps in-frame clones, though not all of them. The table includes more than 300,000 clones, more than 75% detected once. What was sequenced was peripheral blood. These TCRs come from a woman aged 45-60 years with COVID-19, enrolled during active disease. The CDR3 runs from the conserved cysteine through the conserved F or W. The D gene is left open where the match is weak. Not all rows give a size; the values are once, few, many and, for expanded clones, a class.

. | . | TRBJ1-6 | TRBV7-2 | TGTGCCAGCAGCTTAGCGCTACAGCCGAATAATTCACCCCTCCACTTT | CASSLALQPNNSPLHF
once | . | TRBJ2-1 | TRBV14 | TGTGCCAGCAGCCAGGAGGTTCAGGTCCGGCAGTTCTTC | CASSQEVQVRQFF
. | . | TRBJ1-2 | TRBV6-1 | TGTGCCAGCAGTGACGGGGGGCTGGGCTACACCTTC | CASSDGGLGYTF
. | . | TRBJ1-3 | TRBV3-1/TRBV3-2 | TGTGCCAGCAGCCAACACCGAGGGCCTGGAAACACCATATATTTT | CASSQHRGPGNTIYF
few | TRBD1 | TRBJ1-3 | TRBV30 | TGTGCCTGGAGGAGGGACAGGACTGGAAACACCATATATTTT | CAWRRDRTGNTIYF
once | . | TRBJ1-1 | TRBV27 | TGTGCCAGCAGTAAGCAGGGGCGGAACACTGAAGCTTTCTTT | CASSKQGRNTEAFF
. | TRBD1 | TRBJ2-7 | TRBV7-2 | TGTGCCAGCAGCTCATCGACAGGGGGCTCCTACGAGCAGTACTTC | CASSSSTGGSYEQYF
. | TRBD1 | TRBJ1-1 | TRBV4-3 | TGCGCCAGCAGCCGCGGACAGGAAATGAACACTGAAGCTTTCTTT | CASSRGQEMNTEAFF
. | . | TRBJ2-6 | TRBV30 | TGTGCCTGGAGCACGGGCTCTGGGGCCAACGTCCTGACTTTC | CAWSTGSGANVLTF
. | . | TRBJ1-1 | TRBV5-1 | TGCGCCAGCAGCGCTCCGGGGAGGGGAGAAGCTTTCTTT | CASSAPGRGEAFF
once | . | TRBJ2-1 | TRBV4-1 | TGCGCCAGCAGTGGGGTGGGAGCGGCCTCCTACAATGAGCAGTTCTTC | CASSGVGAASYNEQFF
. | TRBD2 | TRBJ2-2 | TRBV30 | TGTGCCTGGAGTGTAAACTTCGCTAGCGGGACAAAATACACCGGGGAGCTGTTTTTT | CAWSVNFASGTKYTGELFF
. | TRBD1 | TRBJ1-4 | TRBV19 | TGTGCCAGTAGCAGGCGCGACAGGGGGCCGACCGGAACAACTAATGAAAAACTGTTTTTT | CASSRRDRGPTGTTNEKLFF
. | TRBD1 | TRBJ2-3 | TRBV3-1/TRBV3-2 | TGTGCCAGCAGCCCGACAGGGCTTTCAGATACGCAGTATTTT | CASSPTGLSDTQYF
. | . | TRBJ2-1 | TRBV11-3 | TGTGCCAGCACCCCCAGGGTTCCGAATGAGCAGTTCTTC | CASTPRVPNEQFF